These T cell receptor beta chains were read from a single sample in a study of T cells in Graves' hyperthyroidism and ophthalmopathy. TCRdb independently ran MiXCR on the multiplex PCR reads; one entry per CDR3 protein. The sample holds about 300,000 distinct CDR3 sequences; 10% to 15% are singletons and the top ten take almost 8%. The sequenced sample consisted of blood. The source of these receptors is a woman aged 25 to 39 with Graves' hyperthyroidism that later progressed to Graves' ophthalmopathy. Both conserved end residues are part of each CDR3. A D gene is named only where the DNA matches it firmly. Size is stated for part of the rows, as once, few or many counts, or as a class when the clone is expanded.

>TRBD1|TRBJ1-5|TRBV14|few
TGTGCCAGCAGCCAAGATAACGGGACAGGGCATCAGCCCCAGCATTTT
CASSQDNGTGHQPQHF
>.|TRBJ2-7|TRBV6-1|.
TGTGCCCCCCCCCCCCAGGGACGGTACGAGCAGTACTTC
CAPPPQGRYEQYF
>TRBD1|TRBJ2-1|TRBV28|many
TGTGCCAGCAGTCCCGGGACAGGGGTGAACAATGAGCAGTTCTTC
CASSPGTGVNNEQFF
>.|TRBJ2-7|TRBV27|few
TGTGCCAGCAGTTGGCGGAAAGAAAGCTACGAGCAGTACTTC
CASSWRKESYEQYF
>.|TRBJ2-7|TRBV20-1|many
TGCAGTGCTCTGGACCAGACAATCTACGAGCAGTACTTC
CSALDQTIYEQYF
>TRBD2|TRBJ2-7|TRBV29-1|few
TGCAGCGTTGAAAGAGGACTAGCGGCCCCCGTAGTGCAGTACTTC
CSVERGLAAPVVQYF
>.|TRBJ1-5|TRBV15|many
TGTGCCACCAGCAGAGCCTTGACAGCGGGCAATCAGCCCCAGCATTTT
CATSRALTAGNQPQHF
>TRBD1|TRBJ1-5|TRBV6-2/TRBV6-3|many
TGTGCCAGCAGTTCCGACAGGGTGGGGTATCAGCCCCAGCATTTT
CASSSDRVGYQPQHF
>.|TRBJ2-7|TRBV11-2|many
TGTGCCAGCAGCTTAACGGTGGACAACTCCTACGAGCAGTACTTC
CASSLTVDNSYEQYF
>.|TRBJ2-7|TRBV7-9|many
TGTGCCAGCAGCTTAGGGGAATGGCCATACGAGCAGTACTTC
CASSLGEWPYEQYF
>TRBD1|TRBJ2-7|TRBV12-3/TRBV12-4|many
TGTGCCAGCAGTACAGGGGCCTACGAGCAGTACTTC
CASSTGAYEQYF
>.|TRBJ1-3|TRBV27|many
TGTGCCAGTCGACAGTCCTCTGGAAACACCATATATTTT
CASRQSSGNTIYF
>TRBD1|TRBJ1-1|TRBV28|many
TGTGCCAGCAGCCCAACCAATATTGGGACAGACTCATCGGCTTTCTTT
CASSPTNIGTDSSAFF